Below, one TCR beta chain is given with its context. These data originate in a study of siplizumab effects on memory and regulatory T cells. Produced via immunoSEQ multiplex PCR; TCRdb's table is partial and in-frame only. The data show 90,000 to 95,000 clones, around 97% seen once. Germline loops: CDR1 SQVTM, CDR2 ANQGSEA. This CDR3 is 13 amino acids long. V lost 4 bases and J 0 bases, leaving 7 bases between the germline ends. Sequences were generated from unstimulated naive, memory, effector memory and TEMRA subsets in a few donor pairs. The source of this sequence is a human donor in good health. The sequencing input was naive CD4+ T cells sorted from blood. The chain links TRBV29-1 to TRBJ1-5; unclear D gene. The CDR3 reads CSVADYSNQPQHF. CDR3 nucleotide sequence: TGCAGCGTTGCGGATTATAGCAATCAGCCCCAGCATTTT.